This T cell receptor beta chain was identified during a study of CD8+CD57+ T cells in acquired aplastic anemia. Study summary: Quantities of DNA derived from sorted CD4+ and CD8+ cells averaged approximately 3 ug.

Patients chosen for sequencing had shown CD8+CD57+ cell expansion by flow cytometry. With no exception, the patients had severe acquired aplastic anemia. The blood sampling took place in patients who had so far received no therapy. This clonotype occurred many times. Profiling that covered TCR beta VDJ and CDR3 relied on genomic DNA as its template. Each CDR3 protein gets one entry after TCRdb re-called the reads with MiXCR. The sample lists 200,000 to 250,000 distinct CDR3 sequences, 65% occurring once. The specimen sequenced was sorted CD4+, CD8+, or CD8+CD57+ T cells (not recorded which) from PBMCs. The receptor's source is a human donor with aplastic anemia.

The CDR3 coding sequence is TGTGCCAGCAGTGAAGGCCTCTCTAGCGGGGGGGCAGATACGCAGTATTTT. Encoded protein: CASSEGLSSGGADTQYF. The chain employs TRBV2 and TRBJ2-3; 12 nucleotides agree with TRBD2. CDR3 size: 17 residues. Germline V CDR1 and CDR2: SNHLY, FYNNEI. V was clipped by 1 base and J by 4 bases; unmatched bases: 6.